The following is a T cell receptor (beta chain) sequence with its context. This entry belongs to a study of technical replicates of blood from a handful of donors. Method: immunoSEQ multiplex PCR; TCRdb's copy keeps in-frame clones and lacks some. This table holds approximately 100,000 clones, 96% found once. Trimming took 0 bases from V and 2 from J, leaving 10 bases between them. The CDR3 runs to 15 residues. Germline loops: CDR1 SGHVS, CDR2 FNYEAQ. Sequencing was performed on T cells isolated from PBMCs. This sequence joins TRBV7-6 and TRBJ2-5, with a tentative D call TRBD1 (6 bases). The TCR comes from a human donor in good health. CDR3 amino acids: CASSLAAGDQETQYF. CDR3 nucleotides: TGTGCCAGCAGCTTAGCGGCAGGGGATCAAGAGACCCAGTACTTC.